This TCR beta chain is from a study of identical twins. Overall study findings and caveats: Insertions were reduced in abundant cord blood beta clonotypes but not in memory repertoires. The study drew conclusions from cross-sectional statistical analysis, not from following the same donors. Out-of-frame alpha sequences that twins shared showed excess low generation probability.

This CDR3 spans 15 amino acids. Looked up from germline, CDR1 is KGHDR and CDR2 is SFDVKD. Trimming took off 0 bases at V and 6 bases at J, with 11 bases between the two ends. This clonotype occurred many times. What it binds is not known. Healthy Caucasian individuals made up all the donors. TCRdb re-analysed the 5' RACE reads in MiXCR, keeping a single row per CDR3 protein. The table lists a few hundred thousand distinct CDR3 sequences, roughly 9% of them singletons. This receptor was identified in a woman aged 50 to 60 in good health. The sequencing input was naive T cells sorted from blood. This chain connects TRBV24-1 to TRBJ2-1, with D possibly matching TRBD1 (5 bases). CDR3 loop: CATSDLSGSGNEQFF. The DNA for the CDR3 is TGTGCCACCAGTGATTTGTCAGGGTCCGGCAATGAGCAGTTCTTC.